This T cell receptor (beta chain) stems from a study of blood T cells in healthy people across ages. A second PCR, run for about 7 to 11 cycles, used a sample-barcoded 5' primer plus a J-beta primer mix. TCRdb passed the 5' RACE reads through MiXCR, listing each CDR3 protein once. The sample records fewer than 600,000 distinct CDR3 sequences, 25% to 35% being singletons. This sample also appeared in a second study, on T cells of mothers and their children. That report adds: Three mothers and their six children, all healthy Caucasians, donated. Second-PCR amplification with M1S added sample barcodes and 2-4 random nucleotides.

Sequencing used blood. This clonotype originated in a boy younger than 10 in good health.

The CDR3 nucleotides are TGTGCCAGCAGTCCCCGAGACGGGCGAACCTACGAGCAGTACTTC. Amino acids: CASSPRDGRTYEQYF. V gene TRBV28 combines with J gene TRBJ2-7, with D uncertain. Between the trimmed V and J ends, which lost 5 bases and 2 bases, there was a span of 16 bases. The V gene's germline CDR1 is MDHEN and CDR2 SYDVKM. The CDR3 consists of 15 residues.